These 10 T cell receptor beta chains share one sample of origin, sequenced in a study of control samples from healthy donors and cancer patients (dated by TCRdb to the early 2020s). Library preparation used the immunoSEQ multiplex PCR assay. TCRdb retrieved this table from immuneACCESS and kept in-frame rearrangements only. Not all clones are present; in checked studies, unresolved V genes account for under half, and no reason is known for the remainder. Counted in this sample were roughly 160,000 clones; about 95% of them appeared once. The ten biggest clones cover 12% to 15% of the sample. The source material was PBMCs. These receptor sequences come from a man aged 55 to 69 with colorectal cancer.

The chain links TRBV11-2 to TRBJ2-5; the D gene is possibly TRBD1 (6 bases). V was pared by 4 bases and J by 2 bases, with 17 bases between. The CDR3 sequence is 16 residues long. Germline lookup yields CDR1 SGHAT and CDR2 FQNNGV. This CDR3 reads CASSSLTGGDQETQYF. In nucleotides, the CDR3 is TGTGCCAGCAGCTCATTGACAGGCGGAGATCAAGAGACCCAGTACTTC. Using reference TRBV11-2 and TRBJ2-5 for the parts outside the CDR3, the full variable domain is EAGVAQSPRYKIIEKRQSVAFWCNPISGHATLYWYQQILGQGPKLLIQFQNNGVVDDSQLPKDRFSAERLKGVDSTLKIQPAKLEDSAVYLCASSSLTGGDQETQYFGPGTRLLVL.

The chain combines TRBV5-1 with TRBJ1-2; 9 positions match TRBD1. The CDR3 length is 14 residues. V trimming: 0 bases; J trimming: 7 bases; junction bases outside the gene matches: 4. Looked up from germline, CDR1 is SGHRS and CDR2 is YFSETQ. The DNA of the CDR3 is TGCGCCAGCAGCTTGGAACAGGGGGCGGGTGGCTACACCTTC. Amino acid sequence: CASSLEQGAGGYTF.

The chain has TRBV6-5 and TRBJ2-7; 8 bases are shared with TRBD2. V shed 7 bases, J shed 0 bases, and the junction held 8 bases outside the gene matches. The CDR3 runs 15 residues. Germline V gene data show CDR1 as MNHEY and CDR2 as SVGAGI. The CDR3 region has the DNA TGTGCCAGCACCCCCCCGGGGGGGATCTCCTACGAGCAGTACTTC. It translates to CASTPPGGISYEQYF.

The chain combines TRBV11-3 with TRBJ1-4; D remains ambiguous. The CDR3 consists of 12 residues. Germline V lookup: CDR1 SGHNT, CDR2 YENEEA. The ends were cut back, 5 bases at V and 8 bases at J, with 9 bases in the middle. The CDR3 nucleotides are TGTGCCAGCAGCCCGGTTGGAGAAAAACTGTTTTTT. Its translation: CASSPVGEKLFF.

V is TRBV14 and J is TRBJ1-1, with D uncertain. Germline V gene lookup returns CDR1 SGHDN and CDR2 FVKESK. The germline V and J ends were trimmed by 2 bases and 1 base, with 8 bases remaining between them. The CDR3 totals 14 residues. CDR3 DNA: TGTGCCAGCAGCCAAATCGGTTCGAACACTGAAGCTTTCTTT. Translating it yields CASSQIGSNTEAFF.

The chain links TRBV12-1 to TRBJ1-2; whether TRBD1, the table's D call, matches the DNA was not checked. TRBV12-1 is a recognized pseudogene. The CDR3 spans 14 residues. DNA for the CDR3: TGTGCCAGCAGCCCAAGGGACAGGCGTCGGGGCTACACCTTC. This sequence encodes CASSPRDRRRGYTF.

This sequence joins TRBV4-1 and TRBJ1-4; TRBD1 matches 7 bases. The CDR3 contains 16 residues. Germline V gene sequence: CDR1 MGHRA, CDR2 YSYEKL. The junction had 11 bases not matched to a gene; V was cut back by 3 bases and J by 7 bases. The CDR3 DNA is TGCGCCAGCAGCCACGGCTGGGGACAGACAACTGAAAAACTGTTTTTT. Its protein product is CASSHGWGQTTEKLFF.

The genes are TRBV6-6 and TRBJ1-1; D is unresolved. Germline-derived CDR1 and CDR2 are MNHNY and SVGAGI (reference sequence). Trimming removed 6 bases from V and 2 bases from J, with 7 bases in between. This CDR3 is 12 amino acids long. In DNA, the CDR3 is TGTGCCAGCAGCCCGGGCAACACTGAAGCTTTCTTT. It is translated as CASSPGNTEAFF.

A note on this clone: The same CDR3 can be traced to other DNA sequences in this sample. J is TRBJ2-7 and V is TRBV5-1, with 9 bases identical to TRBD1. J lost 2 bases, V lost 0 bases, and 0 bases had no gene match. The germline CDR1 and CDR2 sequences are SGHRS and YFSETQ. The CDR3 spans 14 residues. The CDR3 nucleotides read TGCGCCAGCAGCTTGGGACAGGGGGCCTACGAGCAGTACTTC. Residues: CASSLGQGAYEQYF.

The CDR3 DNA sequence: TGTGCCAGCAGTTATCGCAGTCAAGAGACCCAGTACTTC. The encoded protein is CASSYRSQETQYF. The chain links TRBV6-6 to TRBJ2-5, with D uncertain. The V gene lost 3 bases and the J gene lost 2 bases, with 7 bases spanning the gap. CDR1 and CDR2 (germline): MNHNY, SVGAGI (reference sequence). This CDR3 comprises 13 residues.